Detailed here is one T cell receptor (beta chain). The sample comes from a study of blood T cell repertoires in COVID-19. In the authors' methods: Amplified reference gene primers provided the basis for estimating nucleated cell counts. Sequencing was performed with immunoSEQ multiplex PCR; in TCRdb, only in-frame clones are kept and a portion is missing. The V and J calls and clone size are taken from that table; D and trimming were inferred from the DNA. The repertoire holds tens of thousands of clones, with around 87% as singletons. Deletions cut 4 bases from V and 2 bases from J, with 15 bases between. The CDR3 sequence is 15 residues long. Germline-derived CDR1 and CDR2 are GTSNPN and SVGIG (reference sequence).

J is TRBJ2-1 and V is TRBV30; possible D gene TRBD1, 5 bases. Sequencing used peripheral blood. The source of this sequence is a human donor in a cohort sampled during active COVID-19. The donor label of this sample is uncertain. CDR3 bases: TGTGCCTGGAACCCCGGCAGGGTCCCCTACAATGAGCAGTTCTTC. Its translation: CAWNPGRVPYNEQFF.